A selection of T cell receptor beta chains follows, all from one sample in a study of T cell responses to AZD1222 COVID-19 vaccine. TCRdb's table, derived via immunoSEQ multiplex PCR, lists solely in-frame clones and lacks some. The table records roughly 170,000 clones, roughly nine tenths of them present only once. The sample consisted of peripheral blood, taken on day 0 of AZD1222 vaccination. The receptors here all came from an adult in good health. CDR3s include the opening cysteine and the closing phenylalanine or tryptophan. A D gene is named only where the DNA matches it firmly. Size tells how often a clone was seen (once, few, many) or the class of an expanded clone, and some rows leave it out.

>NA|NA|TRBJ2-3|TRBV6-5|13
TGTGCCAGCAGTTGGGGTAGGGCAGATACGCAGTATTTT
CASSWGRADTQYF
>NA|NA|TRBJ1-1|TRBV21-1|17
TGTGCCAGCACAGCGCCGATGGGTGAGGGGACTGACACTGAAGCTTTCTTT
CASTAPMGEGTDTEAFF
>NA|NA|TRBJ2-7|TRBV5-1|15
TGCGCCAGCAGTTATCCCCGGGGTTCATACTACGAGCAGTACTTC
CASSYPRGSYYEQYF
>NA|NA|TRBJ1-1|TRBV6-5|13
TGTGCCAGCAGAAAGGACTTTAACACTGAAGCTTTCTTT
CASRKDFNTEAFF
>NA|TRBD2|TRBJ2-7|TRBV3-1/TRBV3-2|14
TGTGCCAGCGGCAGACTAGCGGGGTCCTACGAGCAGTACTTC
CASGRLAGSYEQYF
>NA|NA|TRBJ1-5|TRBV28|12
TGTGCCAGCCACCACGATGTTCAGCCCCAGCATTTT
CASHHDVQPQHF
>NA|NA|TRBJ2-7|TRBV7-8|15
TGTGCCAGCAGCTTGAAACGGGGACCAATCTACGAGCAGTACTTC
CASSLKRGPIYEQYF
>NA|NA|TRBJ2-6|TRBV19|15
TGTGCCAGTAGTATCACAGGGTCCGGGGCCAACGTCCTGACTTTC
CASSITGSGANVLTF
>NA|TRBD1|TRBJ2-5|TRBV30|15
TGTGCCTGGAGTTCACACCGGGACAGCCAAGAGACCCAGTACTTC
CAWSSHRDSQETQYF
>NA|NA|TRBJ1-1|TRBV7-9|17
TGTGCCAGCAGGCCTACCTTTGGGGGGGGACCGAACACTGAAGCTTTCTTT
CASRPTFGGGPNTEAFF
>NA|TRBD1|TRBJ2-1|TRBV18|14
TGTGCCAGCTCACCAACCCACAGGGGGAATGAGCAGTTCTTC
CASSPTHRGNEQFF
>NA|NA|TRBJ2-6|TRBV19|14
TGTGCCAGTAGTATGCTCTCTGGGGCCAACGTCCTGACTTTC
CASSMLSGANVLTF
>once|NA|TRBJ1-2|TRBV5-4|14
TGTGCCAGCAGCTTAGCCGGGACAACCTATGGCTACACCTTC
CASSLAGTTYGYTF
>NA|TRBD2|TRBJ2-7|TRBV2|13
TGTGCCAGCGGGACTAGCTCTTCCTACGAGCAGTACTTC
CASGTSSSYEQYF
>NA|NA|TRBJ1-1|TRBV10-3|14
TGTGCCATCAGTGAGTCGAGTCAGTGGGCTGATGCTTTCTTT
CAISESSQWADAFF
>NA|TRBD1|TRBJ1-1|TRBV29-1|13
TGCAGCGCCACCGGGACAGGGAACACTGAAGCTTTCTTT
CSATGTGNTEAFF
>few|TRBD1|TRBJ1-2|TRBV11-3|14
TGTGCCAGCAGCCGAGACAGGGTAGTTTGCGGCTACACCTTC
CASSRDRVVCGYTF
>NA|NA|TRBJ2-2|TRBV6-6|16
TGTGCCAGCAGTTACTCACCGGGAGCAAACACCGGGGAGCTGTTTTTT
CASSYSPGANTGELFF
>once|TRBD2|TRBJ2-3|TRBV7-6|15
TGTGCCAGCAGCCTGACTAGCGGGAGACTTGATACGCAGTATTTT
CASSLTSGRLDTQYF
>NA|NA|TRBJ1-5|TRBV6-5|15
TGTGCCAGCAGACCACAGGGTGGTGGAGATCAGCCCCAGCATTTT
CASRPQGGGDQPQHF
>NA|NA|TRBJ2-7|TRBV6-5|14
TGTGCCAGCAGTTACGCCCTGGATGCCTACGAGCAGTACTTC
CASSYALDAYEQYF
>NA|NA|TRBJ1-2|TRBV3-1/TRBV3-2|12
TGTGCCAGCAGCCAGGGCAGGGATGGCTACACCTTC
CASSQGRDGYTF
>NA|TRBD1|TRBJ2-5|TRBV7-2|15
TGTGCCAGCAGCTTAGCCGGAGGACAGGGGGAGACCCAGTACTTC
CASSLAGGQGETQYF
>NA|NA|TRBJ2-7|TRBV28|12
TGTGCCAGCGGGACGGCATTCTACGAGCAGTACTTC
CASGTAFYEQYF
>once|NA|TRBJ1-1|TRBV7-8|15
TGTGCCAGCAGCTTAGATCCGGATTGGAACACTGAAGCTTTCTTT
CASSLDPDWNTEAFF
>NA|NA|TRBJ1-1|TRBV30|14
TGTGCCTGGAGTGTAGGAGGATGGGACACTGAAGCTTTCTTT
CAWSVGGWDTEAFF
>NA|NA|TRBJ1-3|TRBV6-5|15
TGTGCCAGCAGACTACAGGGAAGCTCTGGAAACACCATATATTTT
CASRLQGSSGNTIYF
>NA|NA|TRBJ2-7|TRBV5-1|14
TGCGCCAGCAGCTACTCCGGGACAACTAACGAGCAGTACTTC
CASSYSGTTNEQYF
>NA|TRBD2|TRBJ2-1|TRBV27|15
TGTGCCAGCAGTCAACTAGCGGGGTTTTACAATGAGCAGTTCTTC
CASSQLAGFYNEQFF
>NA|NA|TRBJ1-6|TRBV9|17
TGTGCCAGCAGCGTAGATCTGGGGGCGAAAAGTAATTCACCCCTCCACTTT
CASSVDLGAKSNSPLHF
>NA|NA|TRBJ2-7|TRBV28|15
TGTGCCAGCAGTCCTCACTCCCAAGGGGGCTACGAGCAGTACTTC
CASSPHSQGGYEQYF
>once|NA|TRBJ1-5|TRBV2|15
TGTGCCAGCAGAGAAGGAACAGGGCTCGTTCAGCCCCAGCATTTT
CASREGTGLVQPQHF
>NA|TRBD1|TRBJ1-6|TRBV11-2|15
TGTGCCAGCAGTCGGGGACAGGGGAGTTATTCACCCCTCCACTTT
CASSRGQGSYSPLHF
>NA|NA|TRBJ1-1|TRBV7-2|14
TGTGCCAGCAGCTTTAGGGAGTGGAACACTGAAGCTTTCTTT
CASSFREWNTEAFF
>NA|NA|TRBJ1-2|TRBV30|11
TGTGCCTGGGGTACAAACTATGGCTACACCTTC
CAWGTNYGYTF
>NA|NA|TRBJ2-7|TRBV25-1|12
TGTGCCAGCAGTGAGGACACCTACGAGCAGTACTTC
CASSEDTYEQYF